This T cell receptor beta chain was documented in a study of cytomegalovirus exposure and HLA in healthy donors. General observations from the study: Reported findings show TCR beta sequences accurately forecast HLA-A and HLA-B alleles in most subjects. Approximately 18,000 TCR beta sequences were associated with HLA alleles at 0.05 false discovery rate in a later analysis.

As regards this clone: Its antigen remains unknown.

The PCR had 60 Vbeta and 13 Jbeta primers. Sequencing was performed with immunoSEQ multiplex PCR; in TCRdb, only in-frame clones are kept and a portion is missing. This repertoire shows around 150,000 clones, roughly 83% found once; its top ten account for approximately 3.7%. This CDR3 has 14 amino acids. V was shortened by 2 bases and J by 8 bases, with 15 bases between the two germline ends. Germline V gene data show CDR1 as MNHEY and CDR2 as SMNVEV (reference sequence). The TCR comes from a human donor in good health. Sequenced sample: PBMCs. The rearrangement links TRBV27 to TRBJ1-1; TRBD1 is a possible D gene (6 bases). The CDR3, as DNA: TGTGCCAGCAGTTTAGAAAGCGCGGGGGGCGAAGCTTTCTTT. This gives the protein CASSLESAGGEAFF.